This T cell receptor (beta chain) was profiled in a study of T-cell memory formation after mild COVID-19. Study-wide points: Nothing confirmed that second-wave clones peaking on day 37 were specific for SARS-CoV-2.

This clonotype was counted only a few times. Its specificity is unknown. The ends were cut back, 10 bases at V and 6 bases at J, with 11 bases in the middle. The length of the CDR3 is 11 residues. 5'RACE primed at constant segments yielded TCR alpha and TCR beta cDNA libraries bearing sample barcodes and UMIs. One entry per CDR3 protein results from TCRdb running MiXCR on the 5' RACE reads. The table includes under 550,000 distinct CDR3 sequences, 15% to 20% detected once. Specimen: PBMCs or a T cell subset sorted from them (not recorded which). This rearrangement joins TRBV23-1 to TRBJ2-3; D not resolved. TRBV23-1 is designated an ORF whose function remains uncertain. The sequence was obtained from an adult woman who had mild COVID-19 (a few samples of this study predate the infection). Cell type and time point are not known. The DNA for the CDR3 is TGCGCCATCCCGCGCGGTGATACGCAGTATTTT. Protein product: CAIPRGDTQYF.